This TCR beta chain was observed in a study of blood T cells in healthy people across ages. General study results and limits: Older age coincided with a roughly linear decline in TCR beta diversity per million T cells. The study could not conclusively compare naive and antigen-experienced cells, given its unsorted PBMCs.

Primers used in a second PCR of about 6 to 11 cycles were a sample-barcoded 5' primer and a J-beta primer mix. Unique molecular identifiers of 12 random nucleotides labeled each cDNA. From the 5' RACE reads, TCRdb called clonotypes with MiXCR, one entry per CDR3 protein. The sample consists of hundreds of thousands of distinct CDR3 sequences, 44% of them appearing once. In the case of this clonotype: What it recognizes is unknown.

Around 9.5 milliliters of peripheral blood were drawn from each donor. The ends were cut back, 0 bases at V and 5 bases at J, with 12 bases in the middle. Germline V gives CDR1 SGHRS, CDR2 YFSETQ. CDR3 length: 14 residues. The sample comprised blood. The source of this sequence is a man aged 55-75 years in good health. The rearrangement joins TRBV5-1 to TRBJ2-7; D is perhaps TRBD1 (5 bases). The CDR3 DNA reads TGCGCCAGCAGCTTGGGTCTGTCCAGGGACGAGCAGTACTTC. This translates into CASSLGLSRDEQYF.